This T cell receptor (beta chain) was identified in a study of CD8 T cells in Susac syndrome. Random hexamers were used to reverse transcribe an amount of about 0.45 to 1 ug RNA. The method of amplification for TCR beta CDR3 was immunoSEQ multiplex PCR, covering 54 Vbeta and 13 Jbeta. In TCRdb, the immunoSEQ multiplex PCR reads were re-called with MiXCR into one record per CDR3 protein. The sample holds approximately 80,000 distinct CDR3 sequences, roughly 90% seen once. Sequencing targeted TCR beta in T cells from blood (CD8+ and CD4+). The multiple sclerosis controls were treatment-naive patients affected by stable or active relapsing-remitting disease. What was sequenced was CD8+ T cells from PBMCs. The clonotype was recovered from a human donor with multiple sclerosis.

This chain's CDR3 is CASSHPGQGGYEQYF. The CDR3 nucleotides are TGTGCCAGCAGTCACCCGGGGCAGGGTGGGTACGAGCAGTACTTC. The chain couples TRBV12-3 or TRBV12-4 to TRBJ2-7; D possibly matches TRBD1 or TRBD2 (5 bases each). The CDR3 spans 15 residues. V dropped 5 bases and J dropped 4 bases, with 18 bases sitting between them.